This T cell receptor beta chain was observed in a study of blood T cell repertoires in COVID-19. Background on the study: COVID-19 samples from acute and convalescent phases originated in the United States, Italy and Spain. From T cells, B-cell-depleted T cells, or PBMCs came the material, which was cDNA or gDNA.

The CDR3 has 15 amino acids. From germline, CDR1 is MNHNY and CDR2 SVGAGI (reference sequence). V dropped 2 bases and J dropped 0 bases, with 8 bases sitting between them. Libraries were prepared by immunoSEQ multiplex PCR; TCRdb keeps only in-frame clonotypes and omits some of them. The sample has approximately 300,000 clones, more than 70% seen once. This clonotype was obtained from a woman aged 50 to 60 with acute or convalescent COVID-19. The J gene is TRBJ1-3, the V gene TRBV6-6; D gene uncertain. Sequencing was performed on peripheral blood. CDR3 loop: CASSYSPGSGNTIYF. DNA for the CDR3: TGTGCCAGCAGTTACAGCCCGGGCTCTGGAAACACCATATATTTT.